This TCR beta chain originates from a study of CD8 T cells in ankylosing spondylitis. Study-wide findings and caveats: What seemed typical of ankylosing spondylitis blood was a TCR beta motif built from several highly homologous variants. Previously reported in reactive arthritis synovial fluid and blood were some of the motif variants.

TCRdb re-derived calls from the 5' RACE reads in MiXCR, one entry per CDR3 protein. Found here are about 510,000 distinct CDR3 sequences, approximately 5.3% of them singletons; the top ten hold roughly 3.3%. This clonotype was recorded many times. Its specificity is not known. V dropped 2 bases and J dropped 8; count of bases not matched to a gene: 11. CDR1 and CDR2 from the germline V gene are ENHRY and SYGVKD. The CDR3 is 17 amino acids. The sequence derives from a male donor with ankylosing spondylitis. The sequencing input was blood, either unsorted or a sorted T cell fraction (not recorded which). The genes are TRBV10-3 and TRBJ2-1, with 11 bases aligning to TRBD2. Here the CDR3 reads CAISEMLRLAGSYEQFF. CDR3 nucleotide sequence: TGTGCCATCAGTGAGATGTTGCGACTAGCGGGATCTTATGAGCAGTTCTTC.